The present T cell receptor beta chain was sequenced within a study of CD8+ T cells in alopecia areata. Background on the study: Treated patients took oral tofacitinib at 5 to 10 mg twice daily. A 6-month period off drug followed tofacitinib, which lasted 6 to 18 months. Study results and limitations: Higher clonality was seen in lesional scalp than in normal scalp, especially in alopecia totalis/universalis.

Extracted RNA was reverse transcribed, and the resulting cDNA served as sequencing template. TCRdb's copy holds only in-frame clones and misses some; the assay was immunoSEQ multiplex PCR. Of roughly 250,000 clones in the sample, under 80% are singletons; the top ten hold 1% to 1.5%. The V gene's germline CDR1 is MNHEY and CDR2 SMNVEV (reference sequence). The CDR3 spans 13 residues. Trimming shortened V by 3 bases and J by 1 base, and 6 bases separated the two germline ends. Notes on this clone: The antigen is not known.

Punch biopsies of lesional scalp, plus peripheral blood, were taken from alopecia areata patients. Sequenced here: CD4+ T cells sorted from blood, sampled at week 0. The clonotype comes from a human donor with alopecia areata. The chain recombines TRBV27 with TRBJ1-1; D unresolved. This chain's CDR3 is CASSFDKNTEAFF. The CDR3 DNA sequence: TGTGCCAGCAGTTTTGACAAGAACACTGAAGCTTTCTTT.